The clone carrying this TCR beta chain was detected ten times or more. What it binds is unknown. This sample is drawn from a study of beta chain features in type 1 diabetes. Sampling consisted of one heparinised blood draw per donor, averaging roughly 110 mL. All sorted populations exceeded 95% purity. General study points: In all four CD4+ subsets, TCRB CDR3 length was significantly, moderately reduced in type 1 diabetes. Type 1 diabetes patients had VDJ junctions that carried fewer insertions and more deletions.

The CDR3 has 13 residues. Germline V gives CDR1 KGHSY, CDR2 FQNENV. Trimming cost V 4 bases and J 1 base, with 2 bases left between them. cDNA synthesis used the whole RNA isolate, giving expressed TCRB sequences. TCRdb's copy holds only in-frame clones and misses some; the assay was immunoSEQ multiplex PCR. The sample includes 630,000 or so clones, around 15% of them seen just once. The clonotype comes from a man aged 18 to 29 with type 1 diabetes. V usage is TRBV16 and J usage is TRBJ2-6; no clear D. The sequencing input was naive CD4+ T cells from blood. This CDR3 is CASSPSGANVLTF. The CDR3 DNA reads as TGTGCCAGCAGCCCTTCTGGGGCCAACGTCCTGACTTTC.